This is a list of T cell receptor beta chains from one sample in a study of shared clonotypes between healthy human individuals. Libraries were prepared by immunoSEQ multiplex PCR; TCRdb keeps only in-frame clonotypes and omits some of them. The table shows approximately 1.4 million clones, with 95% to 99% occurring only once. The sample consisted of naive CD4+ T cells sorted from blood. These TCRs come from a man aged 25 to 40 in good health. Both conserved end residues are part of each CDR3. The order of the fields is D gene, J gene, V gene, clone size, CDR3 length, CDR3 protein, CDR3 DNA. The D gene is left open where the match is weak. Only some rows state a clone size, as once, few, many or a class for expanded clones.

d_call: .; j_call: TRBJ2-4; v_call: TRBV5-4; clone_size: .; cdr3_length: 16; cdr3_aa: CASSAVGGLAKNIQYF; cdr3_nt: TGTGCCAGCAGCGCAGTGGGGGGACTAGCCAAAAACATTCAGTACTTC
d_call: .; j_call: TRBJ2-5; v_call: TRBV25-1; clone_size: .; cdr3_length: 14; cdr3_aa: CASSETESRETQYF; cdr3_nt: TGTGCCAGCAGTGAAACGGAAAGTAGGGAGACCCAGTACTTC
d_call: .; j_call: TRBJ2-1; v_call: TRBV6-5; clone_size: once; cdr3_length: 15; cdr3_aa: CASSSLRDGVHEQFF; cdr3_nt: TGTGCCAGCAGCTCCTTAAGGGACGGGGTCCATGAGCAGTTCTTC
d_call: .; j_call: TRBJ2-2; v_call: TRBV27; clone_size: .; cdr3_length: 18; cdr3_aa: CASRPLTQSGFRTGELFF; cdr3_nt: TGTGCCAGCAGACCACTCACCCAATCTGGATTTAGGACCGGGGAGCTGTTTTTT
d_call: .; j_call: TRBJ2-3; v_call: TRBV7-9; clone_size: .; cdr3_length: 15; cdr3_aa: CASSRQRGIADTQYF; cdr3_nt: TGTGCCAGCAGCCGACAGCGAGGTATTGCAGATACGCAGTATTTT
d_call: .; j_call: TRBJ2-1; v_call: TRBV6-5; clone_size: .; cdr3_length: 13; cdr3_aa: CASSHQGIDEQFF; cdr3_nt: TGTGCCAGCAGTCACCAGGGGATCGATGAGCAGTTCTTC
d_call: .; j_call: TRBJ2-5; v_call: TRBV4-3; clone_size: .; cdr3_length: 15; cdr3_aa: CASSPELSRQETQYF; cdr3_nt: TGCGCCAGCAGCCCTGAACTGAGCCGCCAAGAGACCCAGTACTTC
d_call: .; j_call: TRBJ2-3; v_call: TRBV5-1; clone_size: .; cdr3_length: 16; cdr3_aa: CASSLAFSGLGSTQYF; cdr3_nt: TGCGCCAGCAGCTTGGCCTTTTCCGGCTTAGGCAGTACGCAGTATTTT
d_call: .; j_call: TRBJ1-5; v_call: TRBV6-1; clone_size: .; cdr3_length: 15; cdr3_aa: CASSLESGHNQPQHF; cdr3_nt: TGTGCCAGCAGTCTCGAATCGGGGCACAATCAGCCCCAGCATTTT
d_call: TRBD2; j_call: TRBJ2-7; v_call: TRBV6-5; clone_size: .; cdr3_length: 14; cdr3_aa: CASTVAGGLYEQYF; cdr3_nt: TGTGCCAGCACCGTAGCGGGAGGTCTCTACGAGCAGTACTTC
d_call: TRBD1; j_call: TRBJ1-3; v_call: TRBV7-6; clone_size: .; cdr3_length: 13; cdr3_aa: CASSKGTENTIYF; cdr3_nt: TGTGCCAGCAGCAAAGGGACAGAAAACACCATATATTTT
d_call: .; j_call: TRBJ2-1; v_call: TRBV5-1; clone_size: once; cdr3_length: 15; cdr3_aa: CASSLGAGEYNEQFF; cdr3_nt: TGCGCCAGCAGCTTAGGGGCAGGAGAGTACAATGAGCAGTTCTTC
d_call: .; j_call: TRBJ2-7; v_call: TRBV30; clone_size: .; cdr3_length: 13; cdr3_aa: CAWSVKLRDGQYF; cdr3_nt: TGTGCCTGGAGTGTCAAACTCCGGGACGGGCAGTACTTC
d_call: TRBD2; j_call: TRBJ2-1; v_call: TRBV28; clone_size: .; cdr3_length: 16; cdr3_aa: CASGESGSRTYNEQFF; cdr3_nt: TGTGCCAGCGGCGAGAGCGGGAGTCGGACCTACAATGAGCAGTTCTTC
d_call: .; j_call: TRBJ1-5; v_call: TRBV27; clone_size: .; cdr3_length: 14; cdr3_aa: CATSWRLGNQPQHF; cdr3_nt: TGTGCCACCTCCTGGCGGTTGGGCAATCAGCCCCAGCATTTT
d_call: .; j_call: TRBJ2-7; v_call: TRBV6-5; clone_size: .; cdr3_length: 11; cdr3_aa: CASSQGGEQYF; cdr3_nt: TGTGCCAGCTCCCAGGGAGGCGAGCAGTACTTC
d_call: .; j_call: TRBJ2-7; v_call: TRBV28; clone_size: .; cdr3_length: 15; cdr3_aa: CASSSQWDKAYEQYF; cdr3_nt: TGTGCCAGCAGTAGTCAGTGGGACAAGGCCTACGAGCAGTACTTC
d_call: .; j_call: TRBJ2-6; v_call: TRBV6-5; clone_size: .; cdr3_length: 16; cdr3_aa: CASSYLESSGANVLTF; cdr3_nt: TGTGCCAGCAGTTACCTGGAAAGCTCTGGGGCCAACGTCCTGACTTTC
d_call: TRBD1; j_call: TRBJ1-4; v_call: TRBV29-1; clone_size: .; cdr3_length: 13; cdr3_aa: CSANDRGRGKLFF; cdr3_nt: TGCAGCGCCAATGACAGGGGGCGCGGAAAACTGTTTTTT
d_call: TRBD1; j_call: TRBJ2-2; v_call: TRBV19; clone_size: .; cdr3_length: 14; cdr3_aa: CASSRTGGSGELFF; cdr3_nt: TGTGCCAGTAGTCGGACAGGGGGCAGCGGGGAGCTGTTTTTT
d_call: .; j_call: TRBJ2-5; v_call: TRBV28; clone_size: .; cdr3_length: 12; cdr3_aa: CASQTDIETQYF; cdr3_nt: TGTGCCAGTCAAACCGACATAGAGACCCAGTACTTC
d_call: .; j_call: TRBJ1-2; v_call: TRBV23-1; clone_size: .; cdr3_length: 14; cdr3_aa: CASRPGTNNYGYTF; cdr3_nt: TGCGCCAGCCGACCTGGGACTAACAACTATGGCTACACCTTC
d_call: .; j_call: TRBJ1-2; v_call: TRBV19; clone_size: .; cdr3_length: 16; cdr3_aa: CASRTTGNGLSYGYTF; cdr3_nt: TGTGCCAGTAGGACAACAGGGAACGGCCTCTCGTATGGCTACACCTTC
d_call: .; j_call: TRBJ2-7; v_call: TRBV10-1; clone_size: few; cdr3_length: 12; cdr3_aa: CASSETAGEQYF; cdr3_nt: TGCGCCAGCAGTGAGACAGCCGGGGAGCAGTACTTC
d_call: .; j_call: TRBJ1-1; v_call: TRBV18; clone_size: .; cdr3_length: 16; cdr3_aa: CASSPPTGGRNTEAFF; cdr3_nt: TGTGCCAGCTCACCCCCGACGGGGGGAAGAAACACTGAAGCTTTCTTT
d_call: .; j_call: TRBJ1-2; v_call: TRBV28; clone_size: .; cdr3_length: 10; cdr3_aa: CATSGSGYTF; cdr3_nt: TGTGCCACCTCAGGTTCTGGCTACACCTTC
d_call: TRBD1; j_call: TRBJ1-2; v_call: TRBV5-1; clone_size: .; cdr3_length: 13; cdr3_aa: CASSLTGGNGYTF; cdr3_nt: TGCGCCAGCAGCTTGACAGGGGGCAATGGCTACACCTTC
d_call: .; j_call: TRBJ2-3; v_call: TRBV29-1; clone_size: .; cdr3_length: 15; cdr3_aa: CGVRAQASSTDTQYF; cdr3_nt: TGCGGAGTGAGGGCTCAAGCGTCTAGCACAGATACGCAGTATTTT
d_call: TRBD2; j_call: TRBJ2-3; v_call: TRBV18; clone_size: .; cdr3_length: 17; cdr3_aa: CASSPRGLAGGTDTQYF; cdr3_nt: TGTGCCAGCTCACCGAGGGGACTAGCGGGAGGCACAGATACGCAGTATTTT
d_call: TRBD1; j_call: TRBJ2-2; v_call: TRBV5-6; clone_size: .; cdr3_length: 13; cdr3_aa: CASSETGSGELFF; cdr3_nt: TGTGCCAGCAGCGAGACAGGGTCAGGGGAGCTGTTTTTT
d_call: .; j_call: TRBJ2-5; v_call: TRBV19; clone_size: once; cdr3_length: 15; cdr3_aa: CASSIRRTAQETQYF; cdr3_nt: TGTGCCAGTAGTATTCGTCGGACAGCGCAAGAGACCCAGTACTTC
d_call: .; j_call: TRBJ2-3; v_call: TRBV4-3; clone_size: .; cdr3_length: 15; cdr3_aa: CASSQSDRPTDTQYF; cdr3_nt: TGCGCCAGCAGCCAGTCAGACAGGCCCACAGATACGCAGTATTTT
d_call: .; j_call: TRBJ2-5; v_call: TRBV9; clone_size: .; cdr3_length: 13; cdr3_aa: CASSVPGAGTQYF; cdr3_nt: TGTGCCAGCAGCGTTCCAGGGGCGGGGACCCAGTACTTC
d_call: .; j_call: TRBJ1-2; v_call: TRBV28; clone_size: .; cdr3_length: 12; cdr3_aa: CASSLPGYGYTF; cdr3_nt: TGTGCCAGCAGTTTGCCGGGCTATGGCTACACCTTC
d_call: TRBD1; j_call: TRBJ1-5; v_call: TRBV5-6; clone_size: .; cdr3_length: 16; cdr3_aa: CASSLGVTGGRQPQHF; cdr3_nt: TGTGCCAGCAGCTTGGGGGTTACAGGGGGAAGGCAGCCCCAGCATTTT
d_call: TRBD2; j_call: TRBJ2-7; v_call: TRBV27; clone_size: .; cdr3_length: 17; cdr3_aa: CASSFPPLAGGGHEQYF; cdr3_nt: TGTGCCAGCAGTTTTCCTCCCCTAGCGGGAGGAGGCCACGAGCAGTACTTC
d_call: TRBD2; j_call: TRBJ2-4; v_call: TRBV28; clone_size: .; cdr3_length: 14; cdr3_aa: CASSFERIAGKGYF; cdr3_nt: TGTGCCAGCAGTTTCGAGCGAATAGCGGGGAAGGGGTACTTC
d_call: .; j_call: TRBJ2-5; v_call: TRBV5-1; clone_size: .; cdr3_length: 14; cdr3_aa: CASSERDSQETQYF; cdr3_nt: TGCGCCAGCAGCGAACGGGACTCTCAAGAGACCCAGTACTTC
d_call: .; j_call: TRBJ2-7; v_call: TRBV7-2; clone_size: .; cdr3_length: 14; cdr3_aa: CASSPGTNGYEQYF; cdr3_nt: TGTGCCAGCAGCCCCGGGACAAATGGGTACGAGCAGTACTTC
d_call: .; j_call: TRBJ2-1; v_call: TRBV9; clone_size: .; cdr3_length: 14; cdr3_aa: CASSVAPGLNEQFF; cdr3_nt: TGTGCCAGCAGCGTAGCTCCGGGGCTCAATGAGCAGTTCTTC
d_call: .; j_call: TRBJ2-3; v_call: TRBV29-1; clone_size: .; cdr3_length: 12; cdr3_aa: CSVVADTDTQYF; cdr3_nt: TGCAGCGTTGTAGCAGACACAGATACGCAGTATTTT
d_call: .; j_call: TRBJ2-7; v_call: TRBV14; clone_size: once; cdr3_length: 14; cdr3_aa: CASSQAGPSYEQYF; cdr3_nt: TGTGCCAGCAGCCAAGCGGGGCCCTCTTACGAGCAGTACTTC
d_call: TRBD1; j_call: TRBJ2-1; v_call: TRBV29-1; clone_size: .; cdr3_length: 14; cdr3_aa: CSVVPGQGPNEQFF; cdr3_nt: TGCAGCGTTGTACCGGGACAGGGCCCCAATGAGCAGTTCTTC
d_call: .; j_call: TRBJ2-7; v_call: TRBV28; clone_size: .; cdr3_length: 13; cdr3_aa: CASSLVSPYEQYF; cdr3_nt: TGTGCCAGCAGTTTAGTATCCCCCTACGAGCAGTACTTC
d_call: .; j_call: TRBJ2-5; v_call: TRBV29-1; clone_size: once; cdr3_length: 11; cdr3_aa: CSPRWAETQYF; cdr3_nt: TGCAGCCCTCGTTGGGCGGAGACCCAGTACTTC